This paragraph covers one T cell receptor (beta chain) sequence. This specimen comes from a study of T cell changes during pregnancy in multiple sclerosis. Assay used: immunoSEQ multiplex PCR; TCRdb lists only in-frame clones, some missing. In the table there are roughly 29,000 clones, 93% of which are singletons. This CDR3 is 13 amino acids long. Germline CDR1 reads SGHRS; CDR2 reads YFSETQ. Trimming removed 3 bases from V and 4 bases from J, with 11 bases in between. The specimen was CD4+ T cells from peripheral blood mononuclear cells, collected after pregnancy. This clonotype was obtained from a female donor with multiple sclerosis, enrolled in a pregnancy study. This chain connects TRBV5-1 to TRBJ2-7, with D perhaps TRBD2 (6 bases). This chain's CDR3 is CASSWEVRYEQYF. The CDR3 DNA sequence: TGCGCCAGCAGCTGGGAGGTTCGTTACGAGCAGTACTTC.